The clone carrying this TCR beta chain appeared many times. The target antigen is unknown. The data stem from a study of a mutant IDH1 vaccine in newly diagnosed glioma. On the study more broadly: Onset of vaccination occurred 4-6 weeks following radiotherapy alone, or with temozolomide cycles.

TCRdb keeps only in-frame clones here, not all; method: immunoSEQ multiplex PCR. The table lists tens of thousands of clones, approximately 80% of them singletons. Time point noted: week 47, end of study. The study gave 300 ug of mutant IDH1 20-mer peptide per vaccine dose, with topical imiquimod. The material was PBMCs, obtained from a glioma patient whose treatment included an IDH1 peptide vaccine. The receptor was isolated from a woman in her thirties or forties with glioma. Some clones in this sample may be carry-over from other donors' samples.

The CDR3 DNA reads TGCGCCAGCGGAGCGGGGGGCCCACTCGATGAGCAGTTCTTC. Protein product: CASGAGGPLDEQFF. The chain has TRBV5-1 and TRBJ2-1; 9 nucleotides align to TRBD2. The germline V gene has CDR1 SGHRS and CDR2 YFSETQ. The length of the CDR3 is 14 residues. J lost 8 bases, V lost 7 bases, and 10 bases had no gene match.